The TCR beta chain under discussion was sequenced for a study of identical twins. General study points: Abundant beta clonotypes from cord blood had fewer insertions, unlike memory repertoires, which showed none.

In regard to this clonotype: No antigen is known for it.

Germline V gene data show CDR1 as SGHVS and CDR2 as FNYEAQ. CDR3 size: 13 residues. Between the trimmed V and J ends, which lost 5 bases and 4 bases, there was a span of 11 bases. A universal primer site was added by template switching, and unique molecular identifiers were carried by the cDNA. Using its own MiXCR run on the 5' RACE reads, TCRdb lists one record per CDR3 protein. The sample includes some 500,000 distinct CDR3 sequences, around 20% seen only once; the top ten take 0.91%. These data were also reused for a study on T cells expressing NK-cell markers. This second study says: The same clonotypes also predominated in the CD3+CD56-NKG2C+ fraction of four donors.

This chain joins TRBV7-6 and TRBJ2-5, with D possibly being TRBD2 (5 bases). The source is a woman in her late teens or twenties in good health. Sequenced input: CD4+ T cells sorted from blood. In DNA form, the CDR3 reads TGTGCCAGCAGCCACCTAGCCGGAGAGACCCAGTACTTC. Its protein product is CASSHLAGETQYF.